One TCR beta chain is described in this entry. The antigen is not known. Researchers made TCR beta libraries by using iRepertoire HTBI primers and running Arm-PCR on CDR3 regions. Authors' processing steps: From all samples, identification returned some 15 TRBJ and 60 or so TRBV segments. MiXCR was run by TCRdb on the multiplex PCR reads, yielding one entry per CDR3 protein. It is TCRdb's table, rather than the study itself, that gives the V and J calls and clone size. The sample shows approximately 440,000 distinct CDR3 sequences, 23% of them seen only once. The sample originates from a study of regulatory T cells in long-lasting Graves disease. Findings and caveats of the study: It was peripheral blood alone, not thyroid tissue, that was studied.

The CDR3 consists of 14 residues. Germline assignment: CDR1 SEHNR and CDR2 FQNEAQ (reference sequence). Between the trimmed V and J ends, which lost 1 base and 3 bases, there was a span of 9 bases. Time point defined: persistent/refractory GD, antithyroid drugs over 5 years with positive TRAb. Scientists built the TCR library using RNA that was extracted from PBMCs. Blood from the periphery, approximately 8.6 milliliters in all, was drawn into EDTA tubes. The sequencing here drew on peripheral blood mononuclear cells (PBMCs), taken when the disease was refractory, from a patient treated with antithyroid drugs. V and J are TRBV7-9 and TRBJ1-2; D is ambiguous. This TCR was sampled from a female donor with Graves disease. The DNA of the CDR3 is TGTGCCAGCAGCTTAGTCCCAGGCGACTATGGCTACACCTTC. This codes for CASSLVPGDYGYTF.